This TCR beta chain was sequenced during a study of cytomegalovirus exposure and HLA in healthy donors. Whole-study context: An early data release held approximately 85 million unique TCRs from HLA-typed donors. The study's findings and limits: Sequencing likely caused a cluster of highly shared sequence variants.

Unrecorded immune exposures were likely, despite nominal health at sampling. Concerning this clone: Its antigen is undetermined.

Germline V gene sequence: CDR1 SGHRS, CDR2 YFSETQ. The CDR3 sequence is 14 residues long. With V trimmed by 0 bases and J by 4 bases, 2 bases remained unmatched. The primer mix had 60 Vbeta and 13 Jbeta primers. TCRdb's table, derived via immunoSEQ multiplex PCR, lists solely in-frame clones and lacks some. The top ten hold under 8.5% of the sample, which has approximately 110,000 clones, around 73% seen once. J is TRBJ1-1 and V is TRBV5-1; TRBD1 matches at 8 bases. Sequencing input: PBMCs. This receptor was taken from a man between 35 and 55 years old in good health and CMV-seronegative. The CDR3 nucleotides are TGCGCCAGCAGCTTGGAAGGACAGGGCACTGAAGCTTTCTTT. The encoded protein is CASSLEGQGTEAFF.